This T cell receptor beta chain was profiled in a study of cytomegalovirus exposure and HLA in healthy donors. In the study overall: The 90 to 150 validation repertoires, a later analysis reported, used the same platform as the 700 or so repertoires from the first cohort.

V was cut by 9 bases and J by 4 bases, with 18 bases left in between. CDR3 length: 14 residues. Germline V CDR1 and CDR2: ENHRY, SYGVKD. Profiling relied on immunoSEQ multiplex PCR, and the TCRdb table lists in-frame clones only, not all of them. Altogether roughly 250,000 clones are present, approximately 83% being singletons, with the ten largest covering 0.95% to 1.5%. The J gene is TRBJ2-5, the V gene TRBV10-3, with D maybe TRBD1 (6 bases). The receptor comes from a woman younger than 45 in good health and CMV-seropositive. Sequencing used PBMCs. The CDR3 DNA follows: TGTGCCATATCACAGGGCAGGTCGGTAGAGACCCAGTACTTC. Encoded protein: CAISQGRSVETQYF.